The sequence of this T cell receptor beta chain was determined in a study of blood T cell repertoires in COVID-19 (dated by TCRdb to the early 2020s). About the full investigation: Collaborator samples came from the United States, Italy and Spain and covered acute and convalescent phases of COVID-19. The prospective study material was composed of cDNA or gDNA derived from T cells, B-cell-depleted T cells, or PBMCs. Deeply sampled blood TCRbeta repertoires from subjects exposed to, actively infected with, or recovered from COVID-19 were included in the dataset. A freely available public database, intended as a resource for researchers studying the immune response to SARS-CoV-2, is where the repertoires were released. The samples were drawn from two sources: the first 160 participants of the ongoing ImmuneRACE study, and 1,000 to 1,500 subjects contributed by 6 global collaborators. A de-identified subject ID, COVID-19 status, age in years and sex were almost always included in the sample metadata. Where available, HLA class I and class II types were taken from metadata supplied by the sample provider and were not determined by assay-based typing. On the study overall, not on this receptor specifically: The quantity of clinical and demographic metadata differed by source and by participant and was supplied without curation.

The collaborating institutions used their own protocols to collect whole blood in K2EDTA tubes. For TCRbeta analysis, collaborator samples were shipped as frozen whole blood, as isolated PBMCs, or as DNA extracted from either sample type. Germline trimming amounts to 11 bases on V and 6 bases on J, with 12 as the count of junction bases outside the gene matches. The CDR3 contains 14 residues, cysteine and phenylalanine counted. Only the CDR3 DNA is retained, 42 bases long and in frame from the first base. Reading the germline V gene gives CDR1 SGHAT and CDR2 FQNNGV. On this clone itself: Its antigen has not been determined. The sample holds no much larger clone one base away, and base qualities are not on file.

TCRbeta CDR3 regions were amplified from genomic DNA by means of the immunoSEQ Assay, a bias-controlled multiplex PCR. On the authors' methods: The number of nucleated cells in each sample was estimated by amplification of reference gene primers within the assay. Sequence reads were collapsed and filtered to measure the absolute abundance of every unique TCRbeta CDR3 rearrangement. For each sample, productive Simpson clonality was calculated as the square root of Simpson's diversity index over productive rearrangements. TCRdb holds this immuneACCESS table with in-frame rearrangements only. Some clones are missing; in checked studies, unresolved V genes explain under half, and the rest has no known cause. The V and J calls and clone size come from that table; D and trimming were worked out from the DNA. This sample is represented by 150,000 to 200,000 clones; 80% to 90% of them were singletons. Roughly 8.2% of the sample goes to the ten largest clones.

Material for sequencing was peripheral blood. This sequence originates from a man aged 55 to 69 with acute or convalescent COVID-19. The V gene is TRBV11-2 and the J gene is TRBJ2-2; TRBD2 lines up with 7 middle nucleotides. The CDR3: CASWGGGPPGELFF. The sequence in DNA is TGTGCCTCTTGGGGGGGAGGGCCTCCCGGGGAGCTGTTTTTT.